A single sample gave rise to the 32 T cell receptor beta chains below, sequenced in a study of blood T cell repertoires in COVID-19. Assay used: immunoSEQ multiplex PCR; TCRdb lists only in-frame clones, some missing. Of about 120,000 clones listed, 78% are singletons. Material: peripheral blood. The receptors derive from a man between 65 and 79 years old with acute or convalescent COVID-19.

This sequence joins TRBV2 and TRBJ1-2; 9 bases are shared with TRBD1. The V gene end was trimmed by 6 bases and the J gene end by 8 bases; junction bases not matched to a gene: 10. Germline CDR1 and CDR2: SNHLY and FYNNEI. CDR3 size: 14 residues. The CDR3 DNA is TGTGCCAGCAGCGTCAAACAGGGGGCAGGCGGCTACACCTTC. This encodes CASSVKQGAGGYTF.

The CDR3 nucleotides are TGTGCCAGCAGTTCATTCGCGCAGGGGGAAGCTTTCTTT. It translates to CASSSFAQGEAFF. The chain combines TRBV12-3 or TRBV12-4 with TRBJ1-1; weak D call: TRBD1 (6 bases). V lost 4 bases, J lost 8 bases, and 14 bases lay in between. The CDR3 consists of 13 residues.

DNA of the CDR3: TGTGCCAGCAGTTACTCGACAATGGGTGAAGCTTTCTTT. Residues: CASSYSTMGEAFF. This chain links TRBV6-5 with TRBJ1-1; D uncertain. There are 13 residues in the CDR3. Trimming pared 0 bases from V and 7 bases from J, leaving 9 bases between. Germline V lookup: CDR1 MNHEY, CDR2 SVGAGI.

The CDR3 DNA reads TGTGCCAGCAGCCACCACCGGGACTCACGTTACACCTTC. Translating gives CASSHHRDSRYTF. The V call is TRBV3-1 (or the pseudogene TRBV3-2), the J call TRBJ1-2; D possibly corresponds to TRBD1 (5 bases). With 3 bases removed from V and 11 bases from J, the gap between germline ends came to 16 bases. Germline CDR1 LGHDT, CDR2 YNNKEL (reference sequence). The CDR3 totals 13 residues.

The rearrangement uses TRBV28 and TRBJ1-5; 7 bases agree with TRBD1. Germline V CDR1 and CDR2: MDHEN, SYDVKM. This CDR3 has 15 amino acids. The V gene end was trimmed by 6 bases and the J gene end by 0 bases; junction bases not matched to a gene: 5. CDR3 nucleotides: TGTGCCAGCAGCCTCGGGACAGTTAGCAATCAGCCCCAGCATTTT. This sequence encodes CASSLGTVSNQPQHF. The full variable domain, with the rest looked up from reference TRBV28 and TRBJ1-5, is DVKVTQSSRYLVKRTGEKVFLECVQDMDHENMFWYRQDPGLGLRLIYFSYDVKMKEKGDIPEGYSVSREKKERFSLILESASTNQTSMYLCASSLGTVSNQPQHFGDGTRLSIL.

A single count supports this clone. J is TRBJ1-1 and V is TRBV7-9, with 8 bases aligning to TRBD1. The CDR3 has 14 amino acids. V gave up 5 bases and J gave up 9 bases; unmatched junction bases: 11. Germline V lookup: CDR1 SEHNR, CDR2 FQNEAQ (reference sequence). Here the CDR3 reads CASSLPTGEEQAFF. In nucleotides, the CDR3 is TGTGCCAGCAGCCTCCCGACAGGGGAAGAACAAGCTTTCTTT.

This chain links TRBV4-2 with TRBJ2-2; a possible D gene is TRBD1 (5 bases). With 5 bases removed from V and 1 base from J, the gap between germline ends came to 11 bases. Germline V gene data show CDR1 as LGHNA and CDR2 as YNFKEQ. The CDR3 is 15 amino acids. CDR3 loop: CASSKATGNTGELFF. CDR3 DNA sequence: TGTGCCAGCAGCAAAGCTACAGGGAACACCGGGGAGCTGTTTTTT.

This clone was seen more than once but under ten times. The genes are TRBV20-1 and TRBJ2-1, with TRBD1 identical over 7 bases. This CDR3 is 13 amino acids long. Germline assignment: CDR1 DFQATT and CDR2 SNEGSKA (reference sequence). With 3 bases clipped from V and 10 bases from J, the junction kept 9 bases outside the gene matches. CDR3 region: CSASSTTGNEQFF. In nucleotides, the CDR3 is TGCAGTGCTAGTTCCACGACAGGGAACGAGCAGTTCTTC.

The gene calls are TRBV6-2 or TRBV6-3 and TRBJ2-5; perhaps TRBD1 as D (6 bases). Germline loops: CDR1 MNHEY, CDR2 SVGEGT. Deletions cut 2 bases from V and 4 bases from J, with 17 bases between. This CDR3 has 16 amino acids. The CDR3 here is CASSYENRVIVETQYF. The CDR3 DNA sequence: TGTGCCAGCAGTTACGAGAACAGGGTAATAGTAGAGACCCAGTACTTC.

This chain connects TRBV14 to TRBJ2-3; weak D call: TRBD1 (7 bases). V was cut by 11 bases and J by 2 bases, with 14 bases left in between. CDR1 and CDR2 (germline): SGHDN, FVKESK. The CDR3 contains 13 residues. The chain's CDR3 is CAGGTEDTDTQYF. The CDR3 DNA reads TGTGCCGGGGGGACAGAAGACACAGATACGCAGTATTTT.

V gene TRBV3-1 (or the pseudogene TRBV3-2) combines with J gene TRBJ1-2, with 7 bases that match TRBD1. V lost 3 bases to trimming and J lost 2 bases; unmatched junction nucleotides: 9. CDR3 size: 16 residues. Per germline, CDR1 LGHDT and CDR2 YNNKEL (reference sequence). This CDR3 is CASSHYSTGSNYGYTF. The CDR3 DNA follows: TGTGCCAGCAGCCACTACTCGACAGGGTCAAACTATGGCTACACCTTC.

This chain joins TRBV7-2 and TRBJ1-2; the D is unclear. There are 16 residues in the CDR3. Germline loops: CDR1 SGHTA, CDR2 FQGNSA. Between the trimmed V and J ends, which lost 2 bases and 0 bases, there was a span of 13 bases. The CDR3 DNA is TGTGCCAGCAGCTTACGTCTTGGCGGATCTAACTATGGCTACACCTTC. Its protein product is CASSLRLGGSNYGYTF.

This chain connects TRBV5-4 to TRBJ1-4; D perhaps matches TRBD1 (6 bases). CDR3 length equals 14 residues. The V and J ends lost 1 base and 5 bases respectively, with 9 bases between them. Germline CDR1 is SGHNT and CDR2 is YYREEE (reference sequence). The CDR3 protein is CASSLQQGNEKLFF. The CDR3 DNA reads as TGTGCCAGCAGCTTGCAGCAGGGGAATGAAAAACTGTTTTTT.

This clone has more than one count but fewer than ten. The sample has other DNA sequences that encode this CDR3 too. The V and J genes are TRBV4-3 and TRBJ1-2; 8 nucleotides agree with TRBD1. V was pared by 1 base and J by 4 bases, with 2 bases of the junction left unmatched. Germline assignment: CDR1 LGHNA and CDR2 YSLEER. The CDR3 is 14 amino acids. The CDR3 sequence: CASSQAGGGYGYTF. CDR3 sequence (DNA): TGCGCCAGCAGCCAAGCAGGGGGCGGCTATGGCTACACCTTC.

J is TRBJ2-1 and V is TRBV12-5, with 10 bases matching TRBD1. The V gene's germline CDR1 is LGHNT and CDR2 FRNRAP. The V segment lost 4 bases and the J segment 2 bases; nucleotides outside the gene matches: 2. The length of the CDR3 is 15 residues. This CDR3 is CASGSGQGTYNEQFF. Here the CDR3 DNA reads TGTGCTAGTGGTTCGGGACAGGGGACCTACAATGAGCAGTTCTTC.

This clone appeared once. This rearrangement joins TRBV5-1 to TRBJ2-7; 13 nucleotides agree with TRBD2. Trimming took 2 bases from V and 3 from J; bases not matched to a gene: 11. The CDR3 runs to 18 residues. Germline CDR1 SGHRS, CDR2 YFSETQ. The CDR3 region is CASSLRLAGGQVNYEQYF. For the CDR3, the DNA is TGCGCCAGCAGCTTAAGACTAGCGGGGGGCCAAGTAAACTACGAGCAGTACTTC.

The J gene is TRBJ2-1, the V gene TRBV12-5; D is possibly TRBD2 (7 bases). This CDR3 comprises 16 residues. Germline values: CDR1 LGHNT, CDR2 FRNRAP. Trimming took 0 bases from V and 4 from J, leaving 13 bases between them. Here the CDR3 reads CASGLVLGGPYNEQFF. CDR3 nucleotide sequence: TGTGCTAGTGGTTTGGTTTTGGGGGGGCCTTACAATGAGCAGTTCTTC.

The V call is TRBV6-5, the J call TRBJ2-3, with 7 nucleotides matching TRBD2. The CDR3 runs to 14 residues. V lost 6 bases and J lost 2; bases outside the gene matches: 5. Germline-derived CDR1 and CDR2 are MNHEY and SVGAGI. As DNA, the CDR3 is TGTGCCAGCAGGAACCGGGACTACACAGATACGCAGTATTTT. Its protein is CASRNRDYTDTQYF.

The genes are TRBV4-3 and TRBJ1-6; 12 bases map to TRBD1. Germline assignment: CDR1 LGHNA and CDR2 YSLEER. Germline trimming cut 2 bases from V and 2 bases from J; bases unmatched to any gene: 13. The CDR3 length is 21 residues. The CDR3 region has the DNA TGCGCCAGCAGCCAACTACTACCCCGGGACAGGGGGCTTCCCTATAATTCACCCCTCCACTTT. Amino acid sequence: CASSQLLPRDRGLPYNSPLHF.

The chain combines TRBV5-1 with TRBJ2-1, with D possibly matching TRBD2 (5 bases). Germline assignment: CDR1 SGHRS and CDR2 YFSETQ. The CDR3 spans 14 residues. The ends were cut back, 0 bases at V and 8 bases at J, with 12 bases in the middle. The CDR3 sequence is CASSLVEGYYEQFF. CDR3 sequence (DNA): TGCGCCAGCAGCTTGGTCGAGGGTTATTATGAGCAGTTCTTC.

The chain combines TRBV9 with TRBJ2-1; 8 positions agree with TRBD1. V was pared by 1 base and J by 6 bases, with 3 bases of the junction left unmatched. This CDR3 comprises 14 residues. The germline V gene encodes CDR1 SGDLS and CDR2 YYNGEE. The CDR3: CASSVTDRGNEQFF. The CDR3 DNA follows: TGTGCCAGCAGCGTAACAGACAGGGGCAATGAGCAGTTCTTC.

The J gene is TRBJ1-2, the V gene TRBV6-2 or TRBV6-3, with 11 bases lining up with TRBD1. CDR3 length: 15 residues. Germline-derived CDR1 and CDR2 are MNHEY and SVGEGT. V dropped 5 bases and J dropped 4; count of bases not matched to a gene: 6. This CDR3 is CASSAPGQGVYGYTF. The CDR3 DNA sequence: TGTGCCAGCAGTGCACCGGGACAGGGGGTCTATGGCTACACCTTC.

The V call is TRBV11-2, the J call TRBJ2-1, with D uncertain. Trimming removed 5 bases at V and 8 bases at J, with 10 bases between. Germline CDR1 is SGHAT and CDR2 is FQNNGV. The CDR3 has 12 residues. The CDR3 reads CASSLADYEQFF. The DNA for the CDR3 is TGTGCCAGCAGCCTGGCTGACTATGAGCAGTTCTTC.

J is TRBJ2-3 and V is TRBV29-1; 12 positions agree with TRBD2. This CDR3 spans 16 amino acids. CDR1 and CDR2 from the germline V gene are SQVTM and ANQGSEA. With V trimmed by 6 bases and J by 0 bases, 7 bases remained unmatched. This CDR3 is CSVRGLAGFSTDTQYF. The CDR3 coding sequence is TGCAGCGTCCGGGGACTAGCGGGCTTTAGCACAGATACGCAGTATTTT.

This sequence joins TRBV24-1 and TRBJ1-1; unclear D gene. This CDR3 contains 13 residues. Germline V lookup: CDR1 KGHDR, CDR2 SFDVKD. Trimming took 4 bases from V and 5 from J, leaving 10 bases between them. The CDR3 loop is CATSERFGTEAFF. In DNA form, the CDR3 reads TGTGCCACCAGTGAAAGGTTCGGGACTGAAGCTTTCTTT.

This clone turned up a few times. CDR3 region: CASSPGAHRALSNYGYTF. CDR3 in DNA: TGTGCCAGCAGCCCCGGTGCGCACAGGGCCTTAAGTAACTATGGCTACACCTTC. The chain recombines TRBV7-8 with TRBJ1-2, with D possibly matching TRBD1 (6 bases). The germline CDR1 and CDR2 sequences are SGHVS and FQNEAQ. Deletions cut 5 bases from V and 1 base from J, with 23 bases between. CDR3 length: 18 amino acids.

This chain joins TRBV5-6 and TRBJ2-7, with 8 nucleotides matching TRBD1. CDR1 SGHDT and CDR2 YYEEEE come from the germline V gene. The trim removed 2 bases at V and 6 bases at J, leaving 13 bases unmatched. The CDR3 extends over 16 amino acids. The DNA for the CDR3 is TGTGCCAGCAGCTTAAGCCCGACCCCAGGGGGCCGCGAGCAGTACTTC. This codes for CASSLSPTPGGREQYF.

In DNA form, the CDR3 reads TGTGCCAGCAGCCAATTTGTATCAGCGGGGGAAAAACTGTTTTTT. Translation: CASSQFVSAGEKLFF. The chain is built from TRBV3-1 (or the pseudogene TRBV3-2) and TRBJ1-4; D not certain. Trimming removed 2 bases at V and 8 bases at J, with 15 bases between. The CDR3 sequence is 15 residues long. CDR1 and CDR2 from the germline V gene are LGHDT and YNNKEL (reference sequence).

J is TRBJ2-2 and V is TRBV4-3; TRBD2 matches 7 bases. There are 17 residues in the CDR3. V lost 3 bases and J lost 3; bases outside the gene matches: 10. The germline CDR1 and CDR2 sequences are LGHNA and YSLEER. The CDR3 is CASSHPASGDYTGELFF. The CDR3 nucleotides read TGCGCCAGCAGCCACCCGGCAAGCGGGGACTACACCGGGGAGCTGTTTTTT.

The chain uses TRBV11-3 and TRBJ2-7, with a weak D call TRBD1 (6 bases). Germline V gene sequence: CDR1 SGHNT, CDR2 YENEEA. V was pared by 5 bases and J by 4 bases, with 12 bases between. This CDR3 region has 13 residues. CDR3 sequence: CASSPQQGYEQYF. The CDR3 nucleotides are TGTGCCAGCAGCCCCCAACAGGGTTACGAGCAGTACTTC.

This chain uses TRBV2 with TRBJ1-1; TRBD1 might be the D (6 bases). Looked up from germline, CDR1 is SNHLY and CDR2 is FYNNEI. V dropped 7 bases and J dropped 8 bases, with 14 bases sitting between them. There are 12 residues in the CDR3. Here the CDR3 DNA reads TGTGCCAGCAAAAGAACTCAGGGGGAAGCTTTCTTT. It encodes CASKRTQGEAFF.

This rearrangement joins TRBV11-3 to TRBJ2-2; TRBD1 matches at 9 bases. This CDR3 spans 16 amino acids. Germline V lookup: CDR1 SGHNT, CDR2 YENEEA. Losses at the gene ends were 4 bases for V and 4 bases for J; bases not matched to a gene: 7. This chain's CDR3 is CASSSGQGFGTGELFF. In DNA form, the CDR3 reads TGTGCCAGCAGCTCTGGACAGGGGTTTGGCACCGGGGAGCTGTTTTTT.